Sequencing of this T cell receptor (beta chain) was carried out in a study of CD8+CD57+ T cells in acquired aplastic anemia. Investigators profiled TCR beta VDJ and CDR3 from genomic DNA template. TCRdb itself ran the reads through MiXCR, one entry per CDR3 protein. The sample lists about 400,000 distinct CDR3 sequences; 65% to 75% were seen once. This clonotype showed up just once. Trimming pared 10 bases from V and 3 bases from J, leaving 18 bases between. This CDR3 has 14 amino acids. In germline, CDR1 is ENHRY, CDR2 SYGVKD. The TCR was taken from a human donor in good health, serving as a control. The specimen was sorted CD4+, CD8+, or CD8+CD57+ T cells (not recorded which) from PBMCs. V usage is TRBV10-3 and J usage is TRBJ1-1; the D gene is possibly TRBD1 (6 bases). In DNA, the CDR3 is TGTGCCAGGGGGTGGGGGCGGGGGGACACTGAAGCTTTCTTT. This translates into CARGWGRGDTEAFF.